This entry lists 24 T cell receptor beta chains sequenced from one sample in a study of vaccination and CD4 T cells after COVID-19. Treatment here: 10-day PBMC culture with coronavirus spike peptide pools or control peptides (ViraFEST assay). Scientists ran DNA taken from cultured CD4+ T cells through the Oncomine TCR Beta short-read assay for sequencing. TCRdb redid the calling of the PCR reads with MiXCR, one entry per CDR3 protein. The table has some 20,000 distinct CDR3 sequences, under 30% seen once. No antigen has been assigned to these receptors. The sample taken for sequencing was cultured CD4+ T cells from blood. All receptors derive from a human donor with COVID-19.

This clonotype was observed a handful of times. CDR3 residues: CASSLGDGYGYTF. Written as DNA, the CDR3 is TGTGCCAGCAGCTTAGGAGACGGCTATGGCTACACCTTC. This chain connects TRBV11-3 to TRBJ1-2, with D unclear. This CDR3 region has 13 residues. Per the germline V gene, CDR1 is SGHNT and CDR2 is YENEEA. Trimming shortened V by 1 base and J by 4 bases, and 7 bases separated the two germline ends.

This clonotype has just a few counts. V is TRBV7-8 and J is TRBJ1-6; 7 bases map to TRBD1. Germline values: CDR1 SGHVS, CDR2 FQNEAQ. CDR3 length: 18 residues. Germline trimming cut 5 bases from V and 1 base from J; bases unmatched to any gene: 11. CDR3 sequence reads: CASSARGQGESYNSPLHF. CDR3 DNA: TGTGCCAGCAGCGCCCGAGGGCAGGGGGAATCCTATAATTCACCCCTCCACTTT.

This chain links TRBV7-3 with TRBJ2-3; D gene ambiguous. Trimming took 5 bases from V and 0 from J, leaving 9 bases between them. The CDR3 has 14 residues. CDR1 is SGHTA and CDR2 is FQGTGA in the germline V gene. In nucleotides, the CDR3 is TGTGCCAGCAGCCGGATGGGTAGCACAGATACGCAGTATTTT. Its protein is CASSRMGSTDTQYF. Looking up the rest from reference TRBV7-3 and TRBJ2-3 gives the full variable domain: GAGVSQTPSNKVTEKGKYVELRCDPISGHTALYWYRQSLGQGPEFLIYFQGTGAADDSGLPNDRFFAVRPEGSVSTLKIQRTERGDSAVYLCASSRMGSTDTQYFGPGTRLTVL.

The sample holds a few counts of this clonotype. The rearrangement joins TRBV2 to TRBJ2-2; 10 bases match TRBD2. Germline V gives CDR1 SNHLY, CDR2 FYNNEI. Losses at the gene ends were 4 bases for V and 0 bases for J; bases not matched to a gene: 5. The CDR3 is 17 amino acids. The chain's CDR3 is CASSADSGGPNTGELFF. The CDR3 bases are TGTGCCAGCAGTGCAGATAGCGGGGGGCCGAACACCGGGGAGCTGTTTTTT.

The chain recombines TRBV28 with TRBJ2-5; tentative D call: TRBD2 (6 bases). CDR1 and CDR2 from the germline V gene are MDHEN and SYDVKM. The V gene lost 2 bases and the J gene lost 5 bases, with 15 bases spanning the gap. The CDR3 spans 15 residues. The CDR3, as DNA: TGTGCCAGCAGTTTAACTAGCTCCCGCGGGGAGACCCAGTACTTC. Amino acids: CASSLTSSRGETQYF.

A remark on this clonotype: This may be a read error: a much more frequent sequence differs by one nucleotide. The rearrangement joins TRBV10-3 to TRBJ1-2, with a tentative D call TRBD1 (6 bases). CDR1 and CDR2 (germline): ENHRY, SYGVKD. The CDR3 is 12 amino acids. The DNA for the CDR3 is TGTGCCATCAGAGAGGGGGTCTATGGCTGCACCTTC. Amino acids: CAIREGVYGCTF.

The chain is built from TRBV7-9 and TRBJ1-2, with D perhaps TRBD1 (6 bases). CDR3 size: 12 residues. The V gene lost 2 bases and the J gene lost 7 bases, with 8 bases spanning the gap. CDR1 and CDR2 from the germline V gene are SEHNR and FQNEAQ (reference sequence). CDR3 region: CASSLKDSGYTF. CDR3 coding DNA: TGTGCCAGCAGCTTAAAGGACAGTGGCTACACCTTC.

This clonotype was seen only once. One junction end disagrees with the germline gene, perhaps due to a read error. V is TRBV7-6 and J is TRBJ1-5, with a tentative D call TRBD1 (5 bases). The CDR3 is made up of 13 amino acids. Germline values: CDR1 SGHVS, CDR2 FNYEAQ. The CDR3 loop reads CASSLSTGQLQHF. Here the CDR3 DNA reads TGTGCCAGCAGCTTAAGCACAGGCCAGCTCCAGCATTTT.

CDR3 sequence (DNA): TGTGCCAGCAGGTGGACTAGCGGGGGCCTCAATGAGCAGTTCTTC. As protein: CASRWTSGGLNEQFF. The V gene is TRBV12-3 or TRBV12-4, the J gene TRBJ2-1, with 13 bases lining up with TRBD2. This CDR3 region has 15 residues. With V trimmed by 6 bases and J by 6 bases, 5 bases remained unmatched.

Comment on this clonotype: Because the CDR3 is missing its conserved closing phenylalanine or tryptophan, this is likely a read error. This chain uses TRBV7-6 with TRBJ2-5, with D perhaps matching TRBD2 (6 bases). This CDR3 comprises 15 residues. Germline assignment: CDR1 SGHVS and CDR2 FNYEAQ. The CDR3 bases are TGTGCTAGCAGCTCGGTAGGAGGGTCCCAAGAGACCCAGTACTCC. This translates into CASSSVGGSQETQYS.

The CDR3 DNA sequence: TGTGCCAGTAGTATCGAAAGAGGTTCACCCCTCCACTTT. Its translation is CASSIERGSPLHF. The chain recombines TRBV19 with TRBJ1-6; D unresolved. In germline, CDR1 is LNHDA, CDR2 SQIVND (reference sequence). The length of the CDR3 is 13 residues. Trimming removed 3 bases at V and 9 bases at J, with 9 bases between.

The CDR3 bases are TGTGCCAGCAGCCCGAGGACTAGCGGGGGGCGTCAGTTCTTC. Translation: CASSPRTSGGRQFF. The chain carries TRBV5-4 and TRBJ2-1; 14 bases align to TRBD2. This CDR3 region has 14 residues. Losses at the gene ends were 4 bases for V and 13 bases for J; bases not matched to a gene: 7. In germline, CDR1 is SGHNT, CDR2 YYREEE (reference sequence).

V and J are TRBV6-5 and TRBJ1-3, with D possibly being TRBD1 (5 bases). CDR1 and CDR2 from the germline V gene are MNHEY and SVGAGI. V lost 1 base to trimming and J lost 0 bases, with 13 bases between them. This CDR3 spans 17 amino acids. CDR3 sequence (DNA): TGTGCCAGCAGTTACTGGGCAGGGAGAAGCTCTGGAAACACCATATATTTT. Translated, it gives CASSYWAGRSSGNTIYF.

This clonotype has only a few counts. The J gene is TRBJ1-1, the V gene TRBV7-3; tentative D call: TRBD1 (6 bases). Trimming stripped 1 base from V and 0 bases from J, with 18 bases between. Germline V CDR1 and CDR2: SGHTA, FQGTGA. This CDR3 is 18 amino acids long. The CDR3 spells CASSLSGGRGTVNTEAFF. The CDR3 nucleotides read TGTGCCAGCAGCTTAAGCGGTGGGAGGGGGACCGTGAACACTGAAGCTTTCTTT.

Written as DNA, the CDR3 is TGTGCCAGCAGCCCCCGCGCCGGGACTAGCGACTACTACGAGCAGTACTTC. Translating it yields CASSPRAGTSDYYEQYF. The chain recombines TRBV11-3 with TRBJ2-7, with 10 nucleotides matching TRBD2. Germline V gives CDR1 SGHNT, CDR2 YENEEA. The CDR3 has 17 residues. With V trimmed by 5 bases and J by 3 bases, 13 bases remained unmatched.

The chain is built from TRBV10-1 and TRBJ2-2; 14 bases agree with TRBD2. CDR1 and CDR2 from the germline V gene are WNHNN and SYGVQD (reference sequence). CDR3 length equals 18 residues. With 3 bases clipped from V and 1 base from J, the junction kept 4 bases outside the gene matches. This CDR3 reads CASSEGLAGGGNTGELFF. The CDR3 DNA sequence: TGCGCCAGCAGTGAAGGACTAGCGGGGGGCGGGAACACCGGGGAGCTGTTTTTT.

The V call is TRBV5-4, the J call TRBJ1-4, with 7 bases lining up with TRBD1. Germline assignment: CDR1 SGHNT and CDR2 YYREEE (reference sequence). The CDR3 loop spans 14 amino acids. V was pared by 8 bases and J by 4 bases, with 8 bases of the junction left unmatched. CDR3 nucleotide sequence: TGTGCCAGTAGCACAGGGGCCTATAATGAAAAACTGTTTTTT. Its translation: CASSTGAYNEKLFF. The whole variable domain, filled in from reference TRBV5-4 and TRBJ1-4, reads ETGVTQSPTHLIKTRGQQVTLRCSSQSGHNTVSWYQQALGQGPQFIFQYYREEENGRGNFPPRFSGLQFPNYSSELNVNALELDDSALYLCASSTGAYNEKLFFGSGTQLSVL.

This clonotype was seen a few times. The chain recombines TRBV5-4 with TRBJ2-3, with D unresolved. V lost 2 bases and J 6 bases, leaving 10 bases between the germline ends. Germline-derived CDR1 and CDR2 are SGHNT and YYREEE (reference sequence). The CDR3 is made up of 13 amino acids. CDR3 in amino acids: CASSFSPPDTQYF. The CDR3 DNA sequence: TGTGCCAGCAGCTTTAGCCCTCCGGATACGCAGTATTTT. Looking up the rest from reference TRBV5-4 and TRBJ2-3 gives the full variable domain: ETGVTQSPTHLIKTRGQQVTLRCSSQSGHNTVSWYQQALGQGPQFIFQYYREEENGRGNFPPRFSGLQFPNYSSELNVNALELDDSALYLCASSFSPPDTQYFGPGTRLTVL.

The chain is built from TRBV4-2 and TRBJ1-2, with D hard to call. The germline gives CDR1 LGHNA, CDR2 YNFKEQ. The CDR3 is 11 residues long. Between the trimmed V and J ends, which lost 0 bases and 9 bases, there was a span of 5 bases. The CDR3 nucleotides are TGTGCCAGCAGCCAAGATGTGCGCTACACCTTC. Its translation: CASSQDVRYTF.

The chain joins TRBV28 to TRBJ2-7; D is undetermined. V lost 7 bases and J lost 2, with 15 bases in between. Looked up from germline, CDR1 is MDHEN and CDR2 is SYDVKM. The CDR3 loop spans 14 amino acids. The CDR3 nucleotides read TGTGCCAGCACCCCGGTGGGGATTACCTACGAGCAGTACTTC. It translates to CASTPVGITYEQYF.

The CDR3 sequence: CASSFSDRSPLHF. In DNA form, the CDR3 reads TGTGCCAGCAGCTTCTCGGACAGATCACCCCTCCACTTT. V and J are TRBV27 and TRBJ1-6; D possibly corresponds to TRBD1 (6 bases). The CDR3 runs to 13 residues. Trimming removed 6 bases at V and 10 bases at J, with 13 bases between. Germline V gene sequence: CDR1 MNHEY, CDR2 SMNVEV (reference sequence).

V usage is TRBV2 and J usage is TRBJ2-7, with D unresolved. The V end was cut by 3 bases, the J end by 0 bases, with 9 bases between. The CDR3 has 14 residues. Germline V CDR1 and CDR2: SNHLY, FYNNEI. CDR3 coding DNA: TGTGCCAGCAGTGAGGGCGGTCTCTCCTACGAGCAGTACTTC. Its protein product is CASSEGGLSYEQYF.

V is TRBV20-1 and J is TRBJ2-5; D assignment may be TRBD1 or TRBD2 (5 bases each). Germline CDR1 is DFQATT and CDR2 is SNEGSKA (reference sequence). CDR3 length: 15 residues. Trimming left V 3 bases short and J 2 bases short, with 16 bases between. Here the CDR3 reads CSASRDAGTQETQYF. As DNA, the CDR3 is TGCAGTGCTAGCAGGGACGCCGGTACGCAAGAGACCCAGTACTTC.

This chain uses TRBV7-8 with TRBJ2-7; D ambiguous. This CDR3 contains 13 residues. Deletions cut 1 base from V and 0 bases from J, with 4 bases between. Germline V gene lookup returns CDR1 SGHVS and CDR2 FQNEAQ. The CDR3 nucleotides read TGTGCCAGCAGCTTAGGTATCTCCTACGAGCAGTACTTC. Amino acids: CASSLGISYEQYF.